This note documents a single T cell receptor (beta chain) sequence. The sample belongs to a study of blood T cell repertoires in COVID-19. Whole-study context: Samples of COVID-19 (acute and convalescent) were obtained from the United States, Italy and Spain.

Per the study methods: How many nucleated cells were present was estimated from reference gene primer amplification. The repertoire was sequenced with immunoSEQ multiplex PCR; TCRdb's copy has only in-frame clones and lacks some. That table is the source of V, J and clone size, and D and trimming were worked out from the DNA. The data show roughly 80,000 clones, over 80% seen once. The trim removed 3 bases at V and 3 bases at J, leaving 3 bases unmatched. The CDR3 has 15 amino acids. The germline CDR1 and CDR2 sequences are MNHEY and SMNVEV (reference sequence). The chain employs TRBV27 and TRBJ2-3; TRBD1 aligns across 10 bases. The TCR sequence derives from a man aged 55 to 70 with active or convalescent COVID-19. The sequenced material came from peripheral blood. The CDR3 spells CASSFLGQGTDTQYF. CDR3 nucleotides: TGTGCCAGCAGTTTCCTGGGACAGGGGACAGATACGCAGTATTTT.